This T cell receptor beta chain stems from a study of blood T cell repertoires in COVID-19. Measured with immunoSEQ multiplex PCR; TCRdb has only the in-frame clones, and not every one. The sample consists of 200,000 to 300,000 clones, 70% to 90% of them appearing once. The CDR3 covers 13 residues. V lost 5 bases and J lost 2, with 9 bases in between. Germline V gene lookup returns CDR1 SGHTA and CDR2 FQGTGA. Material: peripheral blood. The chain employs TRBV7-3 and TRBJ2-5, with D possibly matching TRBD1 (6 bases). This clonotype was obtained from a man between 18 and 29 years old with active or convalescent COVID-19. In DNA, the CDR3 is TGTGCCAGCAGCCCAGGGGCGCAAGAGACCCAGTACTTC. This codes for CASSPGAQETQYF.